This is a list of T cell receptor beta chains from one sample in a study of T cells after yellow fever vaccination. One entry per CDR3 protein results from TCRdb running MiXCR on the 5' RACE reads. Of 200,000 to 300,000 distinct CDR3 sequences detected, around 3.5% appear once; the ten largest clones hold about 20%. Sample: PBMCs, taken 15 days after the yellow fever booster vaccination. The receptors originated from a young man who received the YFV17D yellow fever vaccine. CDR3s include the opening cysteine and the closing phenylalanine or tryptophan. A clone size is listed for some rows: how often the clone was seen (once, few, many), or a class if it is expanded.

clone size	J gene	V gene	CDR3 protein
many	TRBJ1-6	TRBV6-6	CASSYKGALSPLHF
many	TRBJ1-1	TRBV20-1	CSAEDTNTEAFF
many	TRBJ2-5	TRBV30	CAWSRQVEETQYF
many	TRBJ1-2	TRBV5-1	CASSLPGTAEGYTF
many	TRBJ1-3	TRBV12-3/TRBV12-4	CASSLGNTIYF
.	TRBJ1-2	TRBV28	CASLTGGRLKGYTF
many	TRBJ2-1	TRBV6-5	CASSYSPGVYDEQFF
many	TRBJ2-6	TRBV7-3	CASSLLGAGANVLTF
many	TRBJ2-1	TRBV2	CASRIADETRGFF
many	TRBJ2-2	TRBV7-6	CASSRGGNTGELFF
many	TRBJ2-5	TRBV20-1	CSPGTQETQYF
many	TRBJ2-3	TRBV4-3	CASKEGSTDTQYF
many	TRBJ2-4	TRBV18	CASSPGAQGTKNIQYF
many	TRBJ2-6	TRBV4-2	CASSSSGGASGANVLTF
many	TRBJ1-6	TRBV5-1	CASSLNTIQGSASPLHF
many	TRBJ1-2	TRBV29-1	CSAPATEGYTF